The present T cell receptor beta chain was sequenced within a study of blood T cell repertoires in COVID-19. In the study overall: The analysed material was cDNA or gDNA that came from T cells, B-cell-depleted T cells, or PBMCs.

This CDR3 spans 15 amino acids. CDR1 and CDR2 (germline): SGHTA, FQGNSA. J was trimmed by 3 bases and V by 1 base; bases with no gene match: 4. Original processing methods: From reference gene primer amplification, estimates of nucleated cell counts were derived. Assay: immunoSEQ multiplex PCR; the TCRdb copy retains only in-frame clones and omits some. The D gene and trimming were derived from the DNA, and the V and J assignments and clone size from that table. The repertoire holds 140,000 or so clones, with roughly 84% as singletons. Sequenced input: peripheral blood. The receptor's source is a human donor with acute or convalescent COVID-19. The donor label of this sample is uncertain. The V call is TRBV7-2, the J call TRBJ1-2, with 8 bases identical to TRBD1. Here the CDR3 DNA reads TGTGCCAGCAGCTTAGGGTCGGGACAGGACTATGGCTACACCTTC. The encoded protein is CASSLGSGQDYGYTF.